Sequencing of this T cell receptor beta chain was carried out in a study of blood T cells in healthy people across ages (dated by TCRdb to the mid-2010s). With regard to the full study: In model experiments, roughly one uniquely barcoded TCR beta cDNA molecule per two T cells was captured by template switching. Using deep sequencing normalized with unique cDNA molecular identifiers, the study measured how TCR beta repertoire diversity changes with age. Donors were grouped into four age groups: young (average approximately 15 years), middle-aged (around 39), aged (roughly 67) and long-lived (around 82). Donors of different ages were randomly distributed across sequencing lanes to avoid experimental bias. Using the same blood draw, the study looked at two additional independent replicas of 1 million unique cDNA reads for two donors, one aged 18 to 30 and the other aged 80 or older.

Receptors were amplified or captured by 5' RACE. A second PCR of roughly 7 to 12 cycles was run with a J-beta primer mix and a sample-barcoded 5' primer. A template-switch 5' adaptor carrying 12 random nucleotides introduced a unique molecular identifier onto each TCR beta cDNA molecule. Each sample yielded at least 2.5 million CDR3-containing paired-end reads. First-strand cDNA was synthesized from all RNA with the Mint cDNA synthesis kit, primed by a TRBC-specific oligonucleotide. Following uracil-DNA glycosylase treatment, all cDNA underwent a first 18-cycle PCR with the universal primers M1SS and BC2_uni_R. The published analysis was carried out like this. For normalization, 1 million high-quality reads, each with a distinct molecular identifier, were randomly selected from each sample. Instead of being binned into consensus sequences, reads with shared molecular identifiers were discarded. CDR3 identification, clonotype clustering and error correction used MiTCR with a Q25 quality threshold and the strictest error-elimination algorithm. A nonparametric unseen species model with Euler transformation was used to estimate lower-bound total TCR beta diversity. TCRdb reprocessed the public reads (quality trimming at Q25 with fastp, clone calling with MiXCR) and kept in-frame beta chains. When rows share a CDR3 protein, they turn into one entry using the most common DNA and genes. The V and J calls here are based on TCRdb, not the publication. This sample is represented by some 1,800,000 distinct CDR3 sequences; about 39% of them were singletons. The ten biggest clones cover roughly 24% of the sample.

Findings and caveats that apply to the study as a whole: Estimates of total diversity based on one million sequenced T cells were regarded as lower bounds and as underestimates. As age increased, observed TCR beta diversity per million T cells dropped in a roughly linear way, and a significant reduction was already evident by age 40. The CMV infection status of donors was not known, potentially confounding age-related changes in expanded clonotypes. Bulk unsorted PBMC profiling prevented conclusive comparison of naive and antigen-experienced compartments. Compared with the aged group, more naive CD4+ T cells, fewer expanded clones and increased TCR diversity were shown by the long-lived group, suggesting age selection. There was a strong correlation between observed TCR beta diversity and the percentage of naive T cells measured by flow cytometry.

V is cut by 3 bases and J by 2 bases, and the space between the germline ends is 14 bases. The CDR3 spans 16 residues, from the cysteine through the phenylalanine. Of the read, only the CDR3 DNA is kept; its 48 bases are in frame from base 1. CDR1 is given as SGHTA and CDR2 as FQGNSA, both from the germline V gene. As for this clonotype: Its target antigen remains unknown. Base qualities are missing; no much larger clone stands one base away.

Donors were a few dozen systemically healthy Caucasian individuals from Russia aged roughly 6 to 100 years. Each donor gave around 9.5 milliliters of peripheral blood, collected into EDTA-treated Vacutainer tubes. Ficoll-Paque density-gradient centrifugation was used to isolate PBMCs, with at least 6.5 million per sample. Total RNA, at least 5.5 micrograms per sample, was extracted from PBMCs with Trizol reagent. Naive CD45RAhigh/CD27high T cell percentages were measured by flow cytometry on a PBMC aliquot from every donor. Sample: blood. The receptor was derived from a human donor in good health. The sequence is built from TRBV7-2 and TRBJ1-3; the D gene cannot be named for sure. This receptor has the CDR3 CASSLGVLGTGNTIYF. The nucleotide sequence reads as follows: TGTGCCAGCAGCTTGGGAGTGTTAGGAACTGGAAACACCATATATTTT.